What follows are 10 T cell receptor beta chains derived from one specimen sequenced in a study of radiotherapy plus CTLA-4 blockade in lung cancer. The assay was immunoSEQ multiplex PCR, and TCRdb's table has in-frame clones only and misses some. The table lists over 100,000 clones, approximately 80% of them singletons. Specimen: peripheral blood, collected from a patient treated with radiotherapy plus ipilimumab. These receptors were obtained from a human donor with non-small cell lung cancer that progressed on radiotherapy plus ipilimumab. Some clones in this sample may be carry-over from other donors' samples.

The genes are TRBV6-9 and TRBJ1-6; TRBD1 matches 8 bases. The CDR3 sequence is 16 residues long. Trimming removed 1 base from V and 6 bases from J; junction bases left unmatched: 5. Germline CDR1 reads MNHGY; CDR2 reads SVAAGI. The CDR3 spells CASSYCRDRLNSPLHF. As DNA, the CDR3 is TGTGCCAGCAGTTATTGTAGGGACAGGCTTAATTCACCCCTCCACTTT.

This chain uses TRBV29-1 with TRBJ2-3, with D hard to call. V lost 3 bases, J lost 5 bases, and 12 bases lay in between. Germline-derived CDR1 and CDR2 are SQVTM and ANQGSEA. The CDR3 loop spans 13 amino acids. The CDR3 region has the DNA TGCAGCGTTGACCTGGAAAGGATAGATACGCAGTATTTT. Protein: CSVDLERIDTQYF.

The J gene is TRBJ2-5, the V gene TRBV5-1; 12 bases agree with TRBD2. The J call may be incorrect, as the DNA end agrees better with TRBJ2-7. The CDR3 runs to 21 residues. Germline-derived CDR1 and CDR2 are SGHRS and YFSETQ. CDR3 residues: CASSLGSGGRLAGEPPYEQYF. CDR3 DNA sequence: TGCGCCAGCAGCTTGGGATCTGGGGGTCGACTAGCGGGGGAACCGCCCTACGAGCAGTACTTC.

In DNA form, the CDR3 reads TGTGCCAGTAGTGCGACACAGGGTGCTTATCAGCCCCAGCATTTT. This encodes CASSATQGAYQPQHF. The chain recombines TRBV19 with TRBJ1-5, with D possibly matching TRBD1 (6 bases). This CDR3 is built from 15 residues. V was pared by 5 bases and J by 5 bases, with 16 bases between. Germline V gene lookup returns CDR1 LNHDA and CDR2 SQIVND (reference sequence).

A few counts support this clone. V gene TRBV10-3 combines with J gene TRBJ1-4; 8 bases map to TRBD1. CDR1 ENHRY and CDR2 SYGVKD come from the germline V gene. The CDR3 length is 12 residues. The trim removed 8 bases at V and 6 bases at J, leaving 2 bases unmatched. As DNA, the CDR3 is TGTGCCATCGGACAGGGTCATGAAAAACTGTTTTTT. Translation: CAIGQGHEKLFF.

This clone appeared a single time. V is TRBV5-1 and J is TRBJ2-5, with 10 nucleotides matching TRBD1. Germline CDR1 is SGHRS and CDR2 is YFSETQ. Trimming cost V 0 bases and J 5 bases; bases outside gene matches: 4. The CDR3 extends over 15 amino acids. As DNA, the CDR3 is TGCGCCAGCAGCTTGGGGGACAGGGGCGGCGAGACCCAGTACTTC. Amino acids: CASSLGDRGGETQYF.

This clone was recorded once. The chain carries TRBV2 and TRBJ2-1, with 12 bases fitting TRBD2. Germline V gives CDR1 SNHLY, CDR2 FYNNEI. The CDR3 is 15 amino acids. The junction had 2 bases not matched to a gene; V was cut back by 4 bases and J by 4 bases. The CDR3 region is CASSAGLAGYNEQFF. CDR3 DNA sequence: TGTGCCAGCAGTGCCGGACTAGCGGGATACAATGAGCAGTTCTTC. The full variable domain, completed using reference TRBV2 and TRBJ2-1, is EPEVTQTPSHQVTQMGQEVILRCVPISNHLYFYWYRQILGQKVEFLVSFYNNEISEKSEIFDDQFSVERPDGSNFTLKIRSTKLEDSAMYFCASSAGLAGYNEQFFGPGTRLTVL.

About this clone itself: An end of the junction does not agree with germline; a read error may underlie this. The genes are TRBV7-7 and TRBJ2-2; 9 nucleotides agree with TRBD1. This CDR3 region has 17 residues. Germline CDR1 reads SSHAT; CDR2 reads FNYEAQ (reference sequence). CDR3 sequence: CASSPEAGTGLTGELFF. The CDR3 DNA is TGTGCTAGCAGCCCCGAGGCCGGGACAGGGCTCACCGGGGAGCTGTTTTTT.

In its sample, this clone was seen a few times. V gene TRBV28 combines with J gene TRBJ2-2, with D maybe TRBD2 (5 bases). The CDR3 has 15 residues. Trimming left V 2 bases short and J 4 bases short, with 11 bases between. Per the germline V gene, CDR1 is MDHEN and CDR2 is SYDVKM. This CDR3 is CASSLPGVGTGELFF. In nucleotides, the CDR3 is TGTGCCAGCAGTTTACCCGGGGTAGGCACCGGGGAGCTGTTTTTT.

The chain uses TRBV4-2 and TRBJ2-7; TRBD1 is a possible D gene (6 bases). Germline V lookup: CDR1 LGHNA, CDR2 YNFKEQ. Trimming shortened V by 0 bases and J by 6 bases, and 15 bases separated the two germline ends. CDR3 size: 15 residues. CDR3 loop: CASSQDRRGLVEQYF. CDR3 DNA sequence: TGTGCCAGCAGCCAAGATCGCAGGGGTCTCGTCGAGCAGTACTTC.